This T cell receptor beta chain derives from a study of long-term antiretroviral therapy in people with HIV. Investigators performed immunoSEQ version v3.0 at survey level. Assay: immunoSEQ multiplex PCR; the TCRdb copy retains only in-frame clones and omits some. The profile shows tens of thousands of clones, nearly 90% of them singletons. Trimming took 2 bases from V and 2 from J; bases not matched to a gene: 11. The CDR3 consists of 18 residues. From germline, CDR1 is SGHTA and CDR2 FQGNSA. From each donor, at least one pre-ART PBMC sample and at least two post-ART PBMC samples were obtained. Participants who had HIV were, without exception, treated in the United States. On this clone: Its antigen is undetermined.

Study-wide findings and caveats: Subsequent to ART, diversity was augmented yet persisted below that of transplant donor controls. Sampling of blood ran from the mid-2000s to the late 2010s, and older ART regimens were possibly in use.

The chain recombines TRBV7-2 with TRBJ2-3; 9 nucleotides agree with TRBD2. The origin of this receptor is a man between 18 and 29 years old with HIV. Source: unsorted PBMCs, taken 1.1 years after starting antiretroviral therapy. CDR3 in amino acids: CASSLKSVSGGFTDTQYF. CDR3 coding DNA: TGTGCCAGCAGCTTAAAGTCGGTTAGCGGGGGATTCACAGATACGCAGTATTTT.